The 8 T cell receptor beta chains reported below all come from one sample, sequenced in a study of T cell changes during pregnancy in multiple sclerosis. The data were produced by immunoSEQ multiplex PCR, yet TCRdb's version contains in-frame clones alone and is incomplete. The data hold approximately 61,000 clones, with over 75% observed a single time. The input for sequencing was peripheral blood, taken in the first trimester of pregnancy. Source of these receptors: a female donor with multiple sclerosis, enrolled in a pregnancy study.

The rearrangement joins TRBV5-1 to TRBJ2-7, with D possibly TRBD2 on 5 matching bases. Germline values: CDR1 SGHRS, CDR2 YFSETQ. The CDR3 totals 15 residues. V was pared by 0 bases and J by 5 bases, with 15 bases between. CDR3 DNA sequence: TGCGCCAGCAGCTTGGACGGACGGCAGCGGAACGAGCAGTACTTC. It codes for CASSLDGRQRNEQYF.

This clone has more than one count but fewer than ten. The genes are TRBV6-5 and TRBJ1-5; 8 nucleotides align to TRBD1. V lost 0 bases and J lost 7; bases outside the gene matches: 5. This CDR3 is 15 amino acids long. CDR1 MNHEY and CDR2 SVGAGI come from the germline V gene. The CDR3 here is CASSYSGTGKQPQHF. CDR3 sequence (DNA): TGTGCCAGCAGTTACTCCGGGACAGGTAAACAGCCCCAGCATTTT.

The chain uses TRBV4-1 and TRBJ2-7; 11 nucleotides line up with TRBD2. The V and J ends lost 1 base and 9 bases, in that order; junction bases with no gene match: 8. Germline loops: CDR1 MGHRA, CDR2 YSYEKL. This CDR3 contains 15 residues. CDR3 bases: TGCGCCAGCAGCCAAGCCGTAGCGGGAGGGACCGTGCAGTACTTC. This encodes CASSQAVAGGTVQYF.

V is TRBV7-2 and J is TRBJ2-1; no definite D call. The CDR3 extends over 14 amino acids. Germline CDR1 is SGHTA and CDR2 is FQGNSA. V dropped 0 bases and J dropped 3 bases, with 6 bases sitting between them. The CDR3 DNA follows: TGTGCCAGCAGCTTAGCTAGCAGCTACAATGAGCAGTTCTTC. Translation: CASSLASSYNEQFF.

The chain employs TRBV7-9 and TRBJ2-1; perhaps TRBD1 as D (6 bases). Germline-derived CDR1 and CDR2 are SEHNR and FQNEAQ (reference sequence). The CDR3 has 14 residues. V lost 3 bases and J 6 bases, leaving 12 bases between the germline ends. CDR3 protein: CASSLAGATNEQFF. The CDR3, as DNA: TGTGCCAGCAGCTTGGCAGGGGCAACCAATGAGCAGTTCTTC. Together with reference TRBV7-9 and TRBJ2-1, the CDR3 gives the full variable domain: DTGVSQNPRHKITKRGQNVTFRCDPISEHNRLYWYRQTLGQGPEFLTYFQNEAQLEKSRLLSDRFSAERPKGSFSTLEIQRTEQGDSAMYLCASSLAGATNEQFFGPGTRLTVL.

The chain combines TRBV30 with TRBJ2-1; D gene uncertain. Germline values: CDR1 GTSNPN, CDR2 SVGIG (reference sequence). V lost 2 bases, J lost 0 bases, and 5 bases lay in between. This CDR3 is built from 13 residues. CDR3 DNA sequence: TGTGCCTGGAGTCCGAGCTCCTACAATGAGCAGTTCTTC. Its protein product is CAWSPSSYNEQFF.

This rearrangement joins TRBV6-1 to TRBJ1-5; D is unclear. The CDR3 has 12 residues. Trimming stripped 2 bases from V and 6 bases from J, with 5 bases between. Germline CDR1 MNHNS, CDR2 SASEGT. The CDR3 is CASSESSQPQHF. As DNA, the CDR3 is TGTGCCAGCAGTGAATCGAGTCAGCCCCAGCATTTT.

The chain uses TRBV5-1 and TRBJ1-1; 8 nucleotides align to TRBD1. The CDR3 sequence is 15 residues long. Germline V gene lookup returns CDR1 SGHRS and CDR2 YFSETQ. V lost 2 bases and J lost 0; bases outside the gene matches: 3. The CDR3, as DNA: TGCGCCAGCAGCTTACGACAGGGGATGAACACTGAAGCTTTCTTT. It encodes CASSLRQGMNTEAFF.